Presented here are 29 T cell receptor beta chains from one specimen sequenced in a study of shared clonotypes between healthy human individuals. The data were produced by immunoSEQ multiplex PCR, yet TCRdb's version contains in-frame clones alone and is incomplete. The sample has over 2,000,000 clones; around 93% are singletons. Naive CD8 cells comprised CD45RO-negative, CCR7-positively selected cells, excluding terminally differentiated effector memory CD45RA+ cells. Sequenced input: naive CD8+ T cells from PBMCs. Receptors were obtained from a young man in good health. Some clones in this sample may be carry-over from other donors' samples.

This clone showed up just once. CDR3 sequence: CASSDHRDKNTGELFF. CDR3 DNA sequence: TGTGCCAGCAGTGACCACCGGGACAAAAACACCGGGGAGCTGTTTTTT. The chain couples TRBV2 to TRBJ2-2; tentative D call: TRBD1 (6 bases). Germline CDR1 is SNHLY and CDR2 is FYNNEI. Deletions cut 3 bases from V and 2 bases from J, with 13 bases between. CDR3 size: 16 residues.

In the case of this clone: Mismatch with germline at one junction end may stem from a read error. The V gene is TRBV7-9, the J gene TRBJ2-7; D ambiguous. The CDR3 is made up of 13 amino acids. Germline V gene sequence: CDR1 SEHNR, CDR2 FQNEAQ (reference sequence). CDR3 in amino acids: CTSSQPATYEQYF. In DNA form, the CDR3 reads TGTACCAGCAGCCAACCAGCAACTTACGAGCAGTACTTC. Full variable domain (missing parts from reference TRBV7-9 and TRBJ2-7): DTGVSQNPRHKITKRGQNVTFRCDPISEHNRLYWYRQTLGQGPEFLTYFQNEAQLEKSRLLSDRFSAERPKGSFSTLEIQRTEQGDSAMYLCTSSQPATYEQYFGPGTRLTVT.

A word on this clone: The sample has other DNA sequences that encode this CDR3 too. The rearrangement links TRBV11-2 to TRBJ2-5; a weak D match, TRBD1 (6 bases). The CDR3 sequence is 12 residues long. CDR1 is SGHAT and CDR2 is FQNNGV in the germline V gene. V shed 2 bases and J shed 5 bases, with 6 bases lying between them. CDR3 in amino acids: CASSLRGETQYF. The CDR3 DNA reads TGTGCCAGCAGCTTAAGGGGGGAGACCCAGTACTTC.

For this clone: This CDR3 is also generated by other DNA sequences in the sample. The chain recombines TRBV27 with TRBJ1-2; perhaps TRBD1 as D (6 bases). This CDR3 is built from 13 residues. V lost 2 bases, J lost 7 bases, and 11 bases lay in between. Germline V gene data show CDR1 as MNHEY and CDR2 as SMNVEV (reference sequence). CDR3 DNA: TGTGCCAGCAGTTTAGGGGGCGCGACTGGCTACACCTTC. It translates to CASSLGGATGYTF.

The chain joins TRBV5-1 to TRBJ2-1; D gene ambiguous. The CDR3 is made up of 11 amino acids. Trimming left V 6 bases short and J 13 bases short, with 14 bases between. Germline V gene data show CDR1 as SGHRS and CDR2 as YFSETQ. DNA for the CDR3: TGCGCCAGCACGAAGAACGGCTCCCAGTTCTTC. Residues: CASTKNGSQFF.

The gene calls are TRBV15 and TRBJ2-3, with 8 bases identical to TRBD2. The CDR3 is 15 amino acids. Germline lookup yields CDR1 LNHNV and CDR2 YYDKDF (reference sequence). V lost 5 bases, J lost 1 base, and 5 bases stayed unmatched. The CDR3 region is CATSEWREGTDTQYF. The CDR3 DNA follows: TGTGCCACCAGCGAGTGGCGGGAGGGCACAGATACGCAGTATTTT.

Comments on this clone: The junction shows a germline mismatch at one end, possibly a read error. This chain connects TRBV15 to TRBJ2-1; D is perhaps TRBD1 (5 bases). The CDR3 spans 15 residues. Germline CDR1 LNHNV, CDR2 YYDKDF (reference sequence). This chain's CDR3 is CAASPTVKTYNEQFF. DNA of the CDR3: TGTGCCGCCAGTCCGACAGTGAAGACCTACAATGAGCAGTTCTTC.

This chain uses TRBV14 with TRBJ2-4; 7 bases map to TRBD1. V gave up 11 bases and J gave up 0 bases; unmatched junction bases: 19. The CDR3 runs to 18 residues. Germline V gene data show CDR1 as SGHDN and CDR2 as FVKESK. This CDR3 is CALRGTTRNGLAKNIQYF. The CDR3, as DNA: TGTGCCCTCAGGGGGACAACACGAAATGGCTTAGCCAAAAACATTCAGTACTTC.

This chain connects TRBV21-1 to TRBJ2-1. TRBV21-1 is termed a pseudogene. The CDR3 length is 14 residues. CDR3 region: CAPSIPPENNEQFF. The CDR3 DNA reads TGTGCCCCATCGATCCCCCCGGAAAACAATGAGCAGTTCTTC.

This chain uses TRBV28 with TRBJ2-3; weak D call: TRBD2 (6 bases). V gave up 7 bases and J gave up 2 bases, with 19 bases separating them. This CDR3 comprises 16 residues. Per the germline V gene, CDR1 is MDHEN and CDR2 is SYDVKM. DNA of the CDR3: TGTGCCAGCACCCCGGTGGGTAGCGGATACACAGATACGCAGTATTTT. Its translation is CASTPVGSGYTDTQYF. Full variable domain (remainder filled in from reference TRBV28 and TRBJ2-3): DVKVTQSSRYLVKRTGEKVFLECVQDMDHENMFWYRQDPGLGLRLIYFSYDVKMKEKGDIPEGYSVSREKKERFSLILESASTNQTSMYLCASTPVGSGYTDTQYFGPGTRLTVL.

There are a few counts of this clone. The rearrangement uses TRBV4-1 and TRBJ1-5; the D is unclear. From germline, CDR1 is MGHRA and CDR2 YSYEKL. CDR3 length: 14 residues. V dropped 1 base and J dropped 6 bases, with 10 bases sitting between them. The CDR3 is CASSQAPNIQPQHF. CDR3 nucleotides: TGCGCCAGCAGCCAAGCCCCAAATATTCAGCCCCAGCATTTT.

This clone was detected only a few times. The rearrangement uses TRBV4-1 and TRBJ1-1; no reliable D call. This CDR3 is built from 13 residues. Germline lookup yields CDR1 MGHRA and CDR2 YSYEKL. The ends were cut back, 0 bases at V and 8 bases at J, with 10 bases in the middle. CDR3 in DNA: TGCGCCAGCAGCCAAGATGCCAGCTCAGAAGCTTTCTTT. This gives the protein CASSQDASSEAFF.

This chain uses TRBV19 with TRBJ2-1; TRBD2 aligns across 14 bases. Trimming at V came to 5 bases and at J to 7 bases, leaving 7 bases not matched to a gene. CDR3 length: 16 amino acids. CDR1 and CDR2 (germline): LNHDA, SQIVND (reference sequence). This CDR3 reads CASSPEGTSGGNEQFF. The DNA of the CDR3 is TGTGCCAGTAGTCCGGAAGGGACTAGCGGGGGTAATGAGCAGTTCTTC.

Details on this clone: The same CDR3 also results from other DNA sequences found in this sample. V is TRBV27 and J is TRBJ2-2; unclear D gene. V was trimmed by 1 base and J by 2 bases, leaving 5 bases between them. Germline V lookup: CDR1 MNHEY, CDR2 SMNVEV (reference sequence). This CDR3 region has 14 residues. The CDR3 loop reads CASSLYSNTGELFF. The DNA of the CDR3 is TGTGCCAGCAGTTTATACTCAAACACCGGGGAGCTGTTTTTT.

This clone is a singleton in its sample. V gene TRBV28 combines with J gene TRBJ2-7, with D maybe TRBD2 (5 bases). CDR1 is MDHEN and CDR2 is SYDVKM in the germline V gene. The CDR3 extends over 13 amino acids. V lost 2 bases and J lost 5, with 10 bases in between. CDR3 in DNA: TGTGCCAGCAGTTTAGGACTCAGTCACGAGCAGTACTTC. Protein product: CASSLGLSHEQYF.

The chain carries TRBV7-8 and TRBJ2-1, with 14 bases identical to TRBD2. Germline V CDR1 and CDR2: SGHVS, FQNEAQ. The CDR3 spans 15 residues. Trimming cost V 6 bases and J 6 bases; bases outside gene matches: 4. The CDR3 protein is CASRAGLAGGNEQFF. DNA for the CDR3: TGTGCCAGCAGGGCTGGACTAGCGGGAGGCAATGAGCAGTTCTTC. The whole variable domain, filled in from reference TRBV7-8 and TRBJ2-1, reads GAGVSQSPRYKVAKRGQDVALRCDPISGHVSLFWYQQALGQGPEFLTYFQNEAQLDKSGLPSDRFFAERPEGSVSTLKIQRTQQEDSAVYLCASRAGLAGGNEQFFGPGTRLTVL.

This chain uses TRBV27 with TRBJ2-3, with 11 nucleotides matching TRBD1. V shed 2 bases and J 4 bases; nucleotides not matched to a gene: 5. This CDR3 is 16 amino acids long. CDR1 and CDR2 (germline): MNHEY, SMNVEV (reference sequence). DNA of the CDR3: TGTGCCAGCAGTTTACTTCCGGGACAGGGGGCAGATACGCAGTATTTT. Encoded protein: CASSLLPGQGADTQYF.

The chain carries TRBV27 and TRBJ2-5, with TRBD1 matching over 7 bases. Germline CDR1 reads MNHEY; CDR2 reads SMNVEV (reference sequence). The CDR3 runs to 14 residues. With 2 bases clipped from V and 5 bases from J, the junction kept 5 bases outside the gene matches. The CDR3 loop reads CASSLTGVGETQYF. In nucleotides, the CDR3 is TGTGCCAGCAGTTTAACAGGGGTAGGGGAGACCCAGTACTTC.

For the CDR3, the DNA is TGTGCCAGTACCGACAGGACCCTCTATGGCTACACCTTC. This encodes CASTDRTLYGYTF. The chain has TRBV19 and TRBJ1-2; possibly TRBD1 for D (6 bases). The CDR3 covers 13 residues. Germline CDR1 reads LNHDA; CDR2 reads SQIVND (reference sequence). The V gene lost 7 bases and the J gene lost 4 bases, with 13 bases spanning the gap.

The chain joins TRBV27 to TRBJ1-4, with a weak D call TRBD1 (5 bases). CDR1 and CDR2 (germline): MNHEY, SMNVEV (reference sequence). V lost 6 bases, J lost 0 bases, and 17 bases lay in between. The CDR3 loop spans 17 amino acids. CDR3 protein: CASSSPGRFATNEKLFF. CDR3 nucleotides: TGTGCCAGCAGCTCACCGGGACGCTTTGCAACTAATGAAAAACTGTTTTTT.

V gene TRBV7-2 combines with J gene TRBJ2-7; 10 bases align to TRBD2. V was clipped by 7 bases and J by 0 bases; unmatched bases: 6. This CDR3 has 15 residues. The germline gives CDR1 SGHTA, CDR2 FQGNSA. The DNA for the CDR3 is TGTGCCAGCACAGTAAGCGGGAGGGACTCCTACGAGCAGTACTTC. Amino acids: CASTVSGRDSYEQYF.

This chain joins TRBV7-2 and TRBJ2-7, with D perhaps matching TRBD1 or TRBD2 (5 bases each). Germline V lookup: CDR1 SGHTA, CDR2 FQGNSA. The CDR3 spans 13 residues. V lost 1 base and J lost 4, with 8 bases in between. CDR3 in DNA: TGTGCCAGCAGCTTAGGGGGGTGGTACGAGCAGTACTTC. It yields the protein CASSLGGWYEQYF.

The chain recombines TRBV5-1 with TRBJ2-4, with D perhaps matching TRBD1 (6 bases). This CDR3 has 12 residues. Trimming removed 0 bases from V and 11 bases from J, with 9 bases in between. Germline V gene lookup returns CDR1 SGHRS and CDR2 YFSETQ. The CDR3 protein is CASSLDRAVQYF. Here the CDR3 DNA reads TGCGCCAGCAGCTTGGACAGGGCCGTTCAGTACTTC.

The chain recombines TRBV5-1 with TRBJ2-3; D is unresolved. CDR3 length: 18 residues. Germline values: CDR1 SGHRS, CDR2 YFSETQ. The V gene lost 1 base and the J gene lost 2 bases, with 20 bases spanning the gap. The CDR3 here is CASSLRNFGQLPTDTQYF. In DNA form, the CDR3 reads TGCGCCAGCAGCTTGAGGAATTTCGGCCAGCTGCCCACAGATACGCAGTATTTT.

The V gene is TRBV27, the J gene TRBJ2-1; possible D gene TRBD1, 6 bases. CDR1 is MNHEY and CDR2 is SMNVEV in the germline V gene (reference sequence). This CDR3 has 15 residues. The V and J ends lost 6 bases and 1 base respectively, with 13 bases between them. CDR3 amino acids: CASSHAGVSYNEQFF. The CDR3 coding sequence is TGTGCCAGCAGCCACGCAGGGGTATCCTACAATGAGCAGTTCTTC.

CDR3 region: CAWDSSAGGRYEQYF. The DNA of the CDR3 is TGTGCCTGGGACTCCTCGGCGGGGGGGCGCTACGAGCAGTACTTC. The chain combines TRBV30 with TRBJ2-7; TRBD2 matches 9 bases. V gave up 5 bases and J gave up 3 bases; unmatched junction bases: 11. Germline CDR1 reads GTSNPN; CDR2 reads SVGIG (reference sequence). The CDR3 is 15 amino acids.

Turning to this clone: Different DNA sequences within this sample yield the same CDR3. The chain has TRBV9 and TRBJ2-1; 9 nucleotides align to TRBD1. CDR1 and CDR2 from the germline V gene are SGDLS and YYNGEE. V gave up 4 bases and J gave up 2 bases; unmatched junction bases: 4. This CDR3 has 15 amino acids. The CDR3 DNA sequence: TGTGCCAGCAGCCCTAGACAGGGGGCCTACAATGAGCAGTTCTTC. It is translated as CASSPRQGAYNEQFF.

A remark on this clone: The same CDR3 also results from other DNA sequences found in this sample. The rearrangement uses TRBV4-3 and TRBJ1-1; D uncertain. CDR1 and CDR2 (germline): LGHNA, YSLEER. V lost 1 base, J lost 0 bases, and 6 bases lay in between. This CDR3 has 14 amino acids. CDR3 DNA: TGCGCCAGCAGCCAAGGACTGTTGAACACTGAAGCTTTCTTT. Translating gives CASSQGLLNTEAFF.

About this clone itself: The junction differs from germline at one of its ends, possibly a read error. This chain uses TRBV5-5 with TRBJ2-7; 11 nucleotides align to TRBD2. CDR3 length: 14 residues. Germline CDR1 reads SGHKS; CDR2 reads YYEKEE (reference sequence). The DNA for the CDR3 is TGTGCCAGCAGTTTGGGGACTAGCGGCTACGAGCAGTACTTC. Translating gives CASSLGTSGYEQYF. The whole variable domain, filled in from reference TRBV5-5 and TRBJ2-7, reads DAGVTQSPTHLIKTRGQQVTLRCSPISGHKSVSWYQQVLGQGPQFIFQYYEKEERGRGNFPDRFSARQFPNYSSELNVNALLLGDSALYLCASSLGTSGYEQYFGPGTRLTVT.